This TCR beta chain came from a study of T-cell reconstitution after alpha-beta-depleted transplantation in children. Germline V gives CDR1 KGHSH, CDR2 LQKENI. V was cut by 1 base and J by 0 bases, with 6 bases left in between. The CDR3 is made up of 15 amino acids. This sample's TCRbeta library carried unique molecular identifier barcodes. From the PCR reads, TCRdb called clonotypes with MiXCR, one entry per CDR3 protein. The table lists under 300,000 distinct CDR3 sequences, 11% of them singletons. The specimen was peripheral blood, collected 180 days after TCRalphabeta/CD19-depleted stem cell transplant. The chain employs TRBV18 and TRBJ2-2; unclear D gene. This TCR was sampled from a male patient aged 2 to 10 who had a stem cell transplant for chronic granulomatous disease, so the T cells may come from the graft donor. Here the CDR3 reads CASSPLGTNTGELFF. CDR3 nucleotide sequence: TGTGCCAGCTCACCACTGGGGACGAACACCGGGGAGCTGTTTTTT. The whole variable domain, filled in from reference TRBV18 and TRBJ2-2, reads NAGVMQNPRHLVRRRGQEARLRCSPMKGHSHVYWYRQLPEEGLKFMVYLQKENIIDESGMPKERFSAEFPKEGPSILRIQQVVRGDSAAYFCASSPLGTNTGELFFGEGSRLTVL.